The T cell receptor (beta chain) under discussion was sequenced for a study of regulatory T cells in long-lasting Graves disease (dated by TCRdb to the early 2020s). Background on the whole study: In the newly diagnosed Graves' disease group, patients had been taking antithyroid drugs for less than 3 months. Peripheral blood TCR sequencing and RNA sequencing compared persistent Graves' disease patients with newly diagnosed Graves' disease patients. The study was registered as a clinical trial and conducted in China. TCR sequencing covered roughly 13 persistent and approximately 20 newly diagnosed Graves' disease patients, about 35 samples in total. The paper as a whole reports these results and caveats: Persistent Graves' disease patients showed lower TCR Shannon entropy and fewer highly expanded clones than newly diagnosed patients, suggesting clonal expansion. Persistent patients shared more public clonotypes among themselves (2,741) than newly diagnosed patients did (about 970). Sequencing and analysis were restricted to the TCR beta chain. The study examined only peripheral blood because the primary lesion, thyroid tissue, could not be accessed. The authors noted that the small sample size was a limitation that may lower accuracy. Persistent disease showed preferential use of TRBV28, TRBJ1-2 and TRBJ2-5, whereas newly diagnosed disease favored TRBV20-1 and TRBJ2-1.

The CDR3, cysteine through phenylalanine, is 14 amino acids long. CDR3 DNA is the only sequence kept; it has 42 bases, read in frame from the first base. The germline V gene gives CDR1 as KGHDR and CDR2 as SFDVKD. V and J are truncated by 1 base and 5 bases respectively, leaving an intervening sequence of 8 bases. This clonotype was seen at least ten times. Its antigen has not been determined. One base away there is no much larger clone; base qualities are not given. Library creation used multiplex PCR. Sequencing instrument: Illumina HiSeq 4000. CDR3 regions were amplified by Arm-PCR with iRepertoire HTBI primers to construct TCR beta libraries. Before sequencing, the PCR products underwent gel purification. Per the original workflow: Gene usage analysis of CDR3 amino acid clonotypes relied on the 60 or so TRBV and fewer than 15 TRBJ segments identified across samples. COPE and FqMerger were used to merge the filtered high-quality paired reads into contigs. BLAST was used to align contigs to the IMGT TRBV, TRBD and TRBJ reference genes, and CDR3 was defined following IMGT. Any clonotype with a frequency above 0.1% was counted as a highly expanded clone. Repertoire diversity was measured by Shannon entropy, and V-J evenness by the Gini coefficient. Clonotypes shared by more than one individual were considered public. Starting from the raw public reads, TCRdb applied fastp trimming at Q25, assembled clones with MiXCR and retained in-frame beta chains. Here each entry gathers all rows of one CDR3 protein and keeps the most common genes and DNA. V and J calls and clone size were set by TCRdb, not the authors. This sample holds fewer than 500,000 distinct CDR3 sequences; roughly 15% were observed only once. About 12% of the sample goes to the ten largest clones.

The time point label, as the study defines it: newly diagnosed GD, antithyroid drugs for less than 3 months. For both TCR sequencing and RNA sequencing, RNA was extracted from PBMCs in TRIzol. The diagnosis of Graves' disease was made according to American Thyroid Association guidelines. Patients were recruited from an endocrinology department in Xi'an, China. Each patient gave roughly 8.4 milliliters of peripheral blood, collected in an EDTA anticoagulant tube. Ficoll Paque Plus density gradient separation was used to isolate PBMCs, and no further T cell sorting was performed. An Agilent 2100 Bioanalyzer and agarose gel were used to check RNA quality, and a NanoDrop 2000 was used to measure RNA concentration. Another study also made use of these data, one on T cells in Graves' hyperthyroidism and ophthalmopathy. As noted in the second study: Stable Graves' hyperthyroidism was defined as the absence of progression to ophthalmopathy over 18 months of follow-up. The hyperthyroidism patients were between 18 and 65 years old and newly diagnosed, with a disease duration of less than 2 months. The study excluded patients with uncontrolled infections, other autoimmune diseases, pregnancy or lactation. Clinical symptoms, serum thyroxine and TRAb, thyroid ultrasound, and orbital computed tomography formed the basis for the diagnoses. A first-round RT-PCR of the TCR CDR3 used the HTBI primer set with the Qiagen OneStep RT-PCR kit. Most expanded thyroid clonotypes (frequency above 0.001) were also found in blood, which suggests that blood repertoires may mirror thyroid immune responses. A model built on a 13 V-J signature distinguished ophthalmopathy from stable hyperthyroidism, reaching roughly 88% sensitivity and under 84% specificity in cross-validation and 80%/75% in testing. In validation, the model predicted progression to ophthalmopathy with around 71% sensitivity and around 72% specificity, a median of approximately 6.5 months before onset. TCR V-J signatures able to tell the groups apart were searched for in a discovery cohort of 100 patients, of whom about 40 had Graves' ophthalmopathy and 57 had stable Graves' hyperthyroidism. An independent validation cohort of around 20 hyperthyroidism patients and about 16 patients who later progressed to ophthalmopathy tested prospective prediction of ophthalmopathy. The approximately 90 discovery patients were randomly split 7:3 into training and test sets. In addition, the study compared T-cell repertoires in thyroid tissue and in blood from five to seven Graves' hyperthyroidism patients. Following sampling, methimazole starting at 30 mg daily was given to hyperthyroidism patients, and high-dose intravenous methylprednisolone was given to ophthalmopathy patients. A second multiplex PCR round built the libraries, followed by size selection and purification. The libraries were sequenced on an Illumina HiSeq2000 using paired-end 100 bp reads. Raw data were processed with SOAPnuke, discarding reads with adapters, uncalled bases, mean Phred below 15, or no exact constant-primer or identifier match. COPE v1.2.5 was used to merge the high-quality paired reads, and each unique nucleotide sequence was defined as a clonotype. MiTCR v1.1 was used to align the clonotypes against IMGT TRBV, TRBD and TRBJ reference segments. The analysis was restricted to V-J combinations with a frequency above 0.0001, which together covered just over 98% of the repertoires. A TCS score was defined as the ratio between F50 (clonal expansion) and ExV (chaos), using BLOSUM62-based TCRdist between CDR3 peptides within each V-J. Welch's t-statistics and random forest reduced around 520 V-J features to fewer than 15, which were used in a naive Bayes classifier (R e1071). No statistical method was used to fix the sample size in advance, and group allocation was not hidden from the investigators. TCR Vbeta CDR3 sequencing of 130 to 150 peripheral blood samples (over 40 ophthalmopathy, about 75 hyperthyroidism and some 17 progressor patients) is reported in the paper.

The chain is made from TRBV24-1 and TRBJ2-1; the D gene cannot be named for sure. The starting material was peripheral blood mononuclear cells (PBMCs), obtained at new diagnosis, from a patient treated with antithyroid drugs. This clonotype originated in a middle-aged man with Graves disease. Donor details come from another sample of the same person, matched by shared clones. The encoded CDR3 is CATSDFEPNNEQFF. The DNA is TGTGCCACCAGTGATTTTGAACCAAACAATGAGCAGTTCTTC.